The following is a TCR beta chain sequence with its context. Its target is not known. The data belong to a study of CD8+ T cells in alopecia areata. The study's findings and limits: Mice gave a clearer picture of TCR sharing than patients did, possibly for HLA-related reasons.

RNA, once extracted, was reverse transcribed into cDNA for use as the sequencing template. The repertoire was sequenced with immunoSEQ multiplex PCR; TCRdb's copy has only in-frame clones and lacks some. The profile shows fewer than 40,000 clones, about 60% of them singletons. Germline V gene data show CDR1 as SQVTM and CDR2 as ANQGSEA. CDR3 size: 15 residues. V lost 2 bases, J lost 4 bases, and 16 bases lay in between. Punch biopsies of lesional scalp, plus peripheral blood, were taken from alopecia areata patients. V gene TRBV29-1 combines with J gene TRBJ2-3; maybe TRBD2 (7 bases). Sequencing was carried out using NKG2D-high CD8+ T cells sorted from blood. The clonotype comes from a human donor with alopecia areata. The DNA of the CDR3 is TGCAGCGTTGAACCCCGGGGGGCGTACGCAGATACGCAGTATTTT. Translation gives CSVEPRGAYADTQYF.